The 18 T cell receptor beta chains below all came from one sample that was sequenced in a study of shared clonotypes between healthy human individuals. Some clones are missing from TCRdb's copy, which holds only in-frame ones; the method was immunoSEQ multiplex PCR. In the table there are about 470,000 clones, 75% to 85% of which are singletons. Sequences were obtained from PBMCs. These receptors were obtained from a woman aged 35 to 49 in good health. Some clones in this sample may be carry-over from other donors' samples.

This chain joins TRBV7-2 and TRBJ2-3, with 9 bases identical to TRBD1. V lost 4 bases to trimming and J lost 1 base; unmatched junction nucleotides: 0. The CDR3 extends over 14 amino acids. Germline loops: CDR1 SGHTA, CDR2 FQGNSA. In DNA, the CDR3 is TGTGCCAGCAGCTGGACAGGGGGCACAGATACGCAGTATTTT. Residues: CASSWTGGTDTQYF.

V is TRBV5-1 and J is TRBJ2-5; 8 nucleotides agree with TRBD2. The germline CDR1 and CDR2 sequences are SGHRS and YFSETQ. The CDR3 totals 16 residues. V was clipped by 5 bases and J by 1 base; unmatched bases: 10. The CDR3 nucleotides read TGCGCCAGCAGTCGAGGTCCTAGCGGGTTCCAAGAGACCCAGTACTTC. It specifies CASSRGPSGFQETQYF.

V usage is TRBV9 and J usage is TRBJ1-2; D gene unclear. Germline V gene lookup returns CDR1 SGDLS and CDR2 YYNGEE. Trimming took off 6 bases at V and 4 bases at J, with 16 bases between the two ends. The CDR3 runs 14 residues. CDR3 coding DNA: TGTGCCAGCACCCTCTATGGACTGAGCTATGGCTACACCTTC. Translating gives CASTLYGLSYGYTF.

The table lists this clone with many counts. This chain's CDR3 is CASSQLGGGETQYF. The CDR3 bases are TGTGCCAGCAGCCAGCTAGGGGGCGGTGAGACCCAGTACTTC. This sequence joins TRBV7-7 and TRBJ2-5, with TRBD1 matching over 7 bases. CDR3 length: 14 amino acids. The V and J ends lost 5 bases and 5 bases, in that order; junction bases with no gene match: 8. The V gene's germline CDR1 is SSHAT and CDR2 FNYEAQ (reference sequence).

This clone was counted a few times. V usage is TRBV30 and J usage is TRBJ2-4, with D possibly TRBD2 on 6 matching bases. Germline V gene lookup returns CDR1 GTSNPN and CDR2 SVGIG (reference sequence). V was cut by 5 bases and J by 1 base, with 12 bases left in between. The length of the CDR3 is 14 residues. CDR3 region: CAWDPRGAKNIQYF. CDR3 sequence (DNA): TGTGCCTGGGATCCCCGGGGGGCCAAAAACATTCAGTACTTC.

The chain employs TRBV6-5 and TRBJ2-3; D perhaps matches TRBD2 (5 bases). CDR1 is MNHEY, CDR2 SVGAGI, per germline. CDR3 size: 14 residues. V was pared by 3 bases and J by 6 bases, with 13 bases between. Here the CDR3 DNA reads TGTGCCAGCAGTTATGAACCTCGAGGGGATACGCAGTATTTT. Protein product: CASSYEPRGDTQYF.

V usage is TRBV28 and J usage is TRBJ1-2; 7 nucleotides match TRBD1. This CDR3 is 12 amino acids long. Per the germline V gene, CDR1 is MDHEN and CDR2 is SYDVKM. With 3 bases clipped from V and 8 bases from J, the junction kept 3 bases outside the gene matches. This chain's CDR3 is CASSFRQGGYTF. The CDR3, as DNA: TGTGCCAGCAGTTTTCGACAGGGAGGCTACACCTTC.

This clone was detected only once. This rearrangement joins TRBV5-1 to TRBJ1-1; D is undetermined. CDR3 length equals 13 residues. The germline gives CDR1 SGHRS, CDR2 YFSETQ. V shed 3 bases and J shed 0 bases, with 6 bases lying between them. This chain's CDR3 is CASSSALNTEAFF. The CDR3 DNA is TGCGCCAGCAGCTCTGCCCTGAACACTGAAGCTTTCTTT.

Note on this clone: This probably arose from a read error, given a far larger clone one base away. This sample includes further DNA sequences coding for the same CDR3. The CDR3 loop reads CASSLAGTAQETQYF. The CDR3 nucleotides read TGTGCCAGCAGCTTAGCCGGGACAGCCCAAGAGACCCAGTACTTC. The chain recombines TRBV7-2 with TRBJ2-5; 7 positions agree with TRBD1. Germline-derived CDR1 and CDR2 are SGHTA and FQGNSA. The ends lost 0 bases at V and 1 base at J; junction bases unmatched: 2. This CDR3 comprises 15 residues. The whole variable domain, remainder taken from reference TRBV7-2 and TRBJ2-5, is GAGVSQSPSNKVTEKGKDVELRCDPISGHTALYWYRQSLGQGLEFLIYFQGNSAPDKSGLPSDRFSAERTGGSVSTLTIQRTQQEDSAVYLCASSLAGTAQETQYFGPGTRLLVL.

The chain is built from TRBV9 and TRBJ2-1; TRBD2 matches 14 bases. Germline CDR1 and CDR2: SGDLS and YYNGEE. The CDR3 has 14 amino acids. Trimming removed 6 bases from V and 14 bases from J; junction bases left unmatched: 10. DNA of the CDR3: TGTGCCAGCACCCAAGGACTAGCGGGAGGCGTGAAGTTCTTC. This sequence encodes CASTQGLAGGVKFF.

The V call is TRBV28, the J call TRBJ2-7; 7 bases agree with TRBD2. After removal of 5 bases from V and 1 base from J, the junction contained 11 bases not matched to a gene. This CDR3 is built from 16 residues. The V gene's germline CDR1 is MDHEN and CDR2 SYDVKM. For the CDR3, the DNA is TGTGCCAGCAGTCCCCGTACTAGCGCTACATCCTACGAGCAGTACTTC. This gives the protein CASSPRTSATSYEQYF.

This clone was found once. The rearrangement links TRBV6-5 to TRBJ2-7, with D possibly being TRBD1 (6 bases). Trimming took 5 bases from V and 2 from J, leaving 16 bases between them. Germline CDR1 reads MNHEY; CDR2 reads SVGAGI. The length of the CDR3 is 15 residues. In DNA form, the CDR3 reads TGTGCCAGCAGTCCAAGGCAGGGGAAACCCTACGAGCAGTACTTC. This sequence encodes CASSPRQGKPYEQYF.

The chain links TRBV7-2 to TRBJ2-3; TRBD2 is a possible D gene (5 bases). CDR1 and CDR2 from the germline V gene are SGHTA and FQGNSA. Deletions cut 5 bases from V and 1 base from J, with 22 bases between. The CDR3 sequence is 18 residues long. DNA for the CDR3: TGTGCCAGCAGCCAAGTCCTCGGCGGGCCTCTTGGCACAGATACGCAGTATTTT. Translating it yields CASSQVLGGPLGTDTQYF.

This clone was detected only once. CDR3: CAPFSATNTGELFF. CDR3 nucleotides: TGTGCCCCCTTTAGCGCGACGAACACCGGGGAGCTGTTTTTT. The J gene is TRBJ2-2, the V gene TRBV9; tentative D call: TRBD2 (5 bases). The V and J ends lost 10 bases and 0 bases respectively, with 13 bases between them. The germline V gene encodes CDR1 SGDLS and CDR2 YYNGEE. The CDR3 consists of 14 residues.

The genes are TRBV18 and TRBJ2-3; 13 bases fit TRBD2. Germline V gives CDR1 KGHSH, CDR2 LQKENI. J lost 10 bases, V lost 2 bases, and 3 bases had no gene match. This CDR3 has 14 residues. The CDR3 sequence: CASSPGLAGVSQYF. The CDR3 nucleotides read TGTGCCAGCTCACCAGGACTAGCGGGAGTTTCGCAGTATTTT.

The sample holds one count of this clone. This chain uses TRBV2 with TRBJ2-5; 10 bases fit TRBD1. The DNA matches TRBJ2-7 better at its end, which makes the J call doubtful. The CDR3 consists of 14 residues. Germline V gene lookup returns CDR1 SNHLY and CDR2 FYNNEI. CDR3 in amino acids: CASTSTGGSGEQYF. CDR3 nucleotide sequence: TGTGCCAGCACTTCGACAGGGGGCTCCGGCGAGCAGTACTTC.

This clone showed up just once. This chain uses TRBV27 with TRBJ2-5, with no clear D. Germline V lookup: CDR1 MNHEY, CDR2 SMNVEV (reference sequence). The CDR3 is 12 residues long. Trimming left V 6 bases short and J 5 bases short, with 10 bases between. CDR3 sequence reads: CASSGLGETQYF. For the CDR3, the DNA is TGTGCCAGCAGCGGGCTTGGGGAGACCCAGTACTTC.

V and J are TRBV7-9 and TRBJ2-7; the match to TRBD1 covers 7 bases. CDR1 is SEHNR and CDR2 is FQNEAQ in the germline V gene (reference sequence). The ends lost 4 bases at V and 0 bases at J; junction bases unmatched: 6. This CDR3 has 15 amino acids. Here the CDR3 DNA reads TGTGCCAGCAGCTCAGGACAGGTCGACTCCTACGAGCAGTACTTC. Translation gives CASSSGQVDSYEQYF.